This entry describes one T cell receptor (beta chain). The data originate from a study of preoperative IRX-2 immunotherapy in early breast cancer. Indicated treatment: preoperative locoregional IRX-2 cytokine immunotherapy. The CDR3 consists of 17 residues. Germline assignment: CDR1 MNHNS and CDR2 SASEGT. V trimming: 2 bases; J trimming: 2 bases; junction bases outside the gene matches: 6. Generated by immunoSEQ multiplex PCR, the TCRdb table keeps only in-frame clones and is missing some. The data show roughly 62,000 clones, approximately 94% seen once. The TCR sequence derives from a human donor with breast cancer. The sample was gathered from a patient treated with IRX-2 immunotherapy. This rearrangement joins TRBV6-1 to TRBJ2-3, with 11 bases fitting TRBD2. CDR3 sequence: CASSERLAGGITDTQYF. The CDR3 region has the DNA TGTGCCAGCAGTGAAAGGCTAGCGGGGGGCATCACAGATACGCAGTATTTT.